The TCR beta chain described here comes from a study of T cell responses to AZD1222 COVID-19 vaccine. Worth noting for this clone: The antigen is unknown.

Method: immunoSEQ multiplex PCR; TCRdb's copy keeps in-frame clones and lacks some. The table records about 120,000 clones, around 90% of them present only once. Study-level points and caveats: When two AZD1222 doses had been given, Spike-specific TCR breadth and depth rose. Nearly half of unique spike-specific TCRs reportedly avoided B.1.351 and B.1.1.7 mutated regions.

From germline, CDR1 is MNHNS and CDR2 SASEGT. J gave up 3 bases and V 3 bases, and 8 bases lay outside the gene matches. This CDR3 is 16 amino acids long. The chain links TRBV6-1 to TRBJ2-5; 9 bases map to TRBD2. The specimen was peripheral blood, collected 28 days after the second dose of the MenACWY control vaccine. This clonotype originated in an adult who received the MenACWY meningococcal vaccine as a control. In nucleotides, the CDR3 is TGTGCCAGCAGTGACGTATGGGTAGCGGGAGAAGAGACCCAGTACTTC. Translating it yields CASSDVWVAGEETQYF.